This TCR beta chain originates from a study of shared clonotypes between healthy human individuals. Overall study: There were three CD4 naive, three CD4 memory, two CD8 naive and one CD8 memory plates per donor.

A word on this clone: Its target is not known.

Both subsets, CD45RA+ naive and CD45RA-negative memory, were split from the CD4+ cells. Germline values: CDR1 LGHNT, CDR2 FRNRAP. The CDR3 is 20 amino acids. J gave up 0 bases and V 0 bases, and 12 bases lay outside the gene matches. Whole-study results and caveats: Few donors restricted represented genetic and exposure-history diversity.

Assay runs were performed at deep level. The method was immunoSEQ multiplex PCR; TCRdb's version includes in-frame clones alone and lacks a portion of them. The repertoire consists of more than 850,000 clones, with around 78% occurring once and the leading ten covering 0.4% to 0.55%. The receptor comes from a young man in good health. Some clones in this sample may be carry-over from other donors' samples. The rearrangement uses TRBV12-5 and TRBJ1-5; 9 bases are a match to TRBD1. The specimen sequenced was memory CD4+ T cells from PBMCs. Noted subset: CD45RA-negative fraction. In DNA, the CDR3 is TGTGCTAGTGGTTTGGTATTCCGGGACAGGGTGGAGGATAGCAATCAGCCCCAGCATTTT. This encodes CASGLVFRDRVEDSNQPQHF.